This TCR beta chain was profiled in a study of PD-L1 blockade in urothelial cancer. Study overall: Blood samples had a median of 141,255 T cells, tens of thousands of unique TCRs, and clonality about 0.074.

Measured with immunoSEQ multiplex PCR; TCRdb has only the in-frame clones, and not every one. The sample lists around 46,000 clones, around nine tenths seen once, with 2% to 3% in the top ten. Time point of the sample: peripheral blood 6 weeks after treatment start. Patients each gave 1 to 8 samples, pretreatment and on-treatment. Germline V gives CDR1 LGHNA, CDR2 YSLEER. V shed 2 bases and J 5 bases; nucleotides not matched to a gene: 8. The CDR3 length is 15 residues. The clonotype originates from a man in his sixties with urothelial cancer. The input for sequencing was PBMCs, taken around atezolizumab (anti-PD-L1) treatment. The chain recombines TRBV4-3 with TRBJ2-5; 7 nucleotides match TRBD1. CDR3 sequence reads: CASSQSRGSGETQYF. Here the CDR3 DNA reads TGCGCCAGCAGCCAAAGCAGGGGGTCAGGGGAGACCCAGTACTTC.